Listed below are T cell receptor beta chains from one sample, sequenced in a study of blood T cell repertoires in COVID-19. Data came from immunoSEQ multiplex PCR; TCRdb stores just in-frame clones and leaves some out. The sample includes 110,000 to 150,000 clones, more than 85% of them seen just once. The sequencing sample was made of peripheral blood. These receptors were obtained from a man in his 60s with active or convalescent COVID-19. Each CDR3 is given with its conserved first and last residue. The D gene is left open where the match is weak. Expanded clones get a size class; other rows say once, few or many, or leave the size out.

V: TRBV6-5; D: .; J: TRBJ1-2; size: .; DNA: TGTGCCAGCAGTTACTCTAAAGGATCTAGCTATGGCTACACCTTC; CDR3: CASSYSKGSSYGYTF
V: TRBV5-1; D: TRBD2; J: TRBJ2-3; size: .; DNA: TGCGCCAGCAGCTCGCCCCTACCGGGACTAGCGGAGAGCACAGATACGCAGTATTTT; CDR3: CASSSPLPGLAESTDTQYF
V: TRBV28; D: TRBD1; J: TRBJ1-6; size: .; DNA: TGTGCCAGCACCGGGACAGGGCCCTCACCCCTCCACTTT; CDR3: CASTGTGPSPLHF
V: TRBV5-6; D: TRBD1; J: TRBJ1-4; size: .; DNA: TGTGCCAGCAGCTTGAGGGGGCTCAATGAAAAACTGTTTTTT; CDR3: CASSLRGLNEKLFF
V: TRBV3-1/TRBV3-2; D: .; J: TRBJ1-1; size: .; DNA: TGTGCCAGCAGCCTGGGGGGGAGGACTGAAGCTTTCTTT; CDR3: CASSLGGRTEAFF
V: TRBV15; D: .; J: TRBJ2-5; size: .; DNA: TGTGCCACCAGCCTAGGGGGGGCTGGGGAGACCCAGTACTTC; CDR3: CATSLGGAGETQYF
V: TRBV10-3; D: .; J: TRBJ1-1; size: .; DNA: TGTGCCATCAGTGAGGGACAGTCGATGGCTGAAGCTTTCTTT; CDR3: CAISEGQSMAEAFF
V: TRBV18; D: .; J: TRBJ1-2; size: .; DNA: TGTGCCAGCTCACCCTCGGAACAGGATGGCTACACCTTC; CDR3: CASSPSEQDGYTF
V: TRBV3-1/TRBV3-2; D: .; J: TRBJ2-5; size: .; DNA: TGTGCCAGCAGCCCGAACCCGGGAGCCCAAGAGACCCAGTACTTC; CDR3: CASSPNPGAQETQYF
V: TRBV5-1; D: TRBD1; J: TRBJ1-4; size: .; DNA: TGCGCCAGCAGCTTGTCCCGGACAGGGAATGAAAAACTGTTTTTT; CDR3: CASSLSRTGNEKLFF
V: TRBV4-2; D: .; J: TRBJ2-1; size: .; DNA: TGTGCCAGCAGCCAAGAAACGTACGGGTATGAGCAGTTCTTC; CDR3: CASSQETYGYEQFF
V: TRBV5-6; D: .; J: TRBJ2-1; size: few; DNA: TGTGCCAGCAGCTTGTTGGGGGGAGCGGGTTCTACGGCCCAGTTCTTC; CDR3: CASSLLGGAGSTAQFF
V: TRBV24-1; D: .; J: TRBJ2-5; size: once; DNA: TGTGCCACCAGTGACCTCACCGTGGGAGGCTACCAAGAGACCCAGTACTTC; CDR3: CATSDLTVGGYQETQYF
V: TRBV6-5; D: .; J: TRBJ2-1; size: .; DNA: TGTGCCAGCAGTTACTCGGGGACTTTCTCCTACAATGAGCAGTTCTTC; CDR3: CASSYSGTFSYNEQFF
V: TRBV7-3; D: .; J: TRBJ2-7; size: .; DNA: TGTGCCAGCAGCCCGGAGGTAGGAAAATCCGAGCAGTACTTC; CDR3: CASSPEVGKSEQYF
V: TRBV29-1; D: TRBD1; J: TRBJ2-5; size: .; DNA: TGCAGCGTTACGGGACAGGGGGAGTTGGATAGAGAGACCCAGTACTTC; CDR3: CSVTGQGELDRETQYF
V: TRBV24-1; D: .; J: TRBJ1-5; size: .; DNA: TGTGCCACCAGTGATCTTACATCGAACAATCAGCCCCAGCATTTT; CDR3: CATSDLTSNNQPQHF
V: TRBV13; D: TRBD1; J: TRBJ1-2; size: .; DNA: TGTGCCAGCGGCCATTCCGGGACAGTTAACTATGGCTACACCTTC; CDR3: CASGHSGTVNYGYTF